Listed here are 10 T cell receptor beta chains from one sample, sequenced in a study of cytomegalovirus exposure and HLA in healthy donors. Primers: 60 Vbeta forward and 13 Jbeta reverse. Assay used: immunoSEQ multiplex PCR; TCRdb lists only in-frame clones, some missing. The table has about 100,000 clones, over 65% seen once. The sequencing input was PBMCs. Receptor source: a young woman in good health and CMV-seropositive.

The chain combines TRBV27 with TRBJ1-2; no firm D call. V was cut by 5 bases and J by 4 bases, with 11 bases left in between. This CDR3 is built from 13 residues. Germline CDR1 is MNHEY and CDR2 is SMNVEV (reference sequence). DNA of the CDR3: TGTGCCAGCAGTACCAACCCACTCTATGGCTACACCTTC. It is translated as CASSTNPLYGYTF.

This clone has just one count. This chain connects TRBV14 to TRBJ2-7, with 8 bases aligning to TRBD2. The length of the CDR3 is 12 residues. V lost 4 bases, J lost 9 bases, and 5 bases stayed unmatched. Per germline, CDR1 SGHDN and CDR2 FVKESK. The CDR3 protein is CASSPGGGPQYF. CDR3 bases: TGTGCCAGCAGCCCGGGGGGGGGCCCGCAGTACTTC.

This clone came up a few times. This sequence joins TRBV7-8 and TRBJ1-4; 10 bases fit TRBD1. The length of the CDR3 is 14 residues. Germline CDR1 and CDR2: SGHVS and FQNEAQ. With 5 bases clipped from V and 10 bases from J, the junction kept 7 bases outside the gene matches. CDR3 bases: TGTGCCAGCAGCCAGCGGACAGGGGGGGGAAAACTGTTTTTT. This gives the protein CASSQRTGGGKLFF.

The rearrangement links TRBV5-1 to TRBJ2-1; tentative D call: TRBD1 (5 bases). The CDR3 extends over 14 amino acids. The V gene lost 1 base and the J gene lost 5 bases, with 10 bases spanning the gap. Germline lookup yields CDR1 SGHRS and CDR2 YFSETQ. In DNA, the CDR3 is TGCGCCAGCAGCTTGCTCCCAGGGAACAATGAGCAGTTCTTC. This codes for CASSLLPGNNEQFF. The full variable domain, its missing parts supplied by reference TRBV5-1 and TRBJ2-1, is KAGVTQTPRYLIKTRGQQVTLSCSPISGHRSVSWYQQTPGQGLQFLFEYFSETQRNKGNFPGRFSGRQFSNSRSEMNVSTLELGDSALYLCASSLLPGNNEQFFGPGTRLTVL.

This chain links TRBV5-1 with TRBJ2-1; 11 nucleotides agree with TRBD2. This CDR3 comprises 18 residues. Germline V gene lookup returns CDR1 SGHRS and CDR2 YFSETQ. The ends lost 3 bases at V and 1 base at J; junction bases unmatched: 9. The CDR3: CASSSLGSGGASYNEQFF. The DNA for the CDR3 is TGCGCCAGCAGCTCGCTGGGTAGCGGGGGGGCATCCTACAATGAGCAGTTCTTC.

The chain couples TRBV14 to TRBJ2-5, with D possibly being TRBD2 (6 bases). Between the trimmed V and J ends, which lost 1 base and 5 bases, there was a span of 14 bases. The CDR3 is 15 residues long. Germline values: CDR1 SGHDN, CDR2 FVKESK. The CDR3: CASSQVTGVGETQYF. CDR3 bases: TGTGCCAGCAGCCAAGTTACGGGAGTAGGGGAGACCCAGTACTTC.

V is TRBV2 and J is TRBJ2-1; 12 nucleotides align to TRBD2. The CDR3 consists of 16 residues. Germline loops: CDR1 SNHLY, CDR2 FYNNEI. V lost 4 bases, J lost 3 bases, and 4 bases stayed unmatched. The chain's CDR3 is CASSVGGLAGYNEQFF. In DNA form, the CDR3 reads TGTGCCAGCAGTGTTGGGGGACTAGCGGGCTACAATGAGCAGTTCTTC.

This clone came up many times. The rearrangement joins TRBV11-2 to TRBJ2-2, with TRBD1 as a possible D gene (5 bases). The CDR3 extends over 13 amino acids. V shed 1 base and J shed 11 bases, with 11 bases lying between them. CDR1 and CDR2 from the germline V gene are SGHAT and FQNNGV. In DNA form, the CDR3 reads TGTGCCAGCAGCTTAGGGGCAGGGATAGAGCTGTTTTTT. Encoded protein: CASSLGAGIELFF.

The chain joins TRBV6-6 to TRBJ1-1; TRBD1 might be the D (5 bases). The CDR3 length is 15 residues. The V gene lost 7 bases and the J gene lost 0 bases, with 15 bases spanning the gap. From germline, CDR1 is MNHNY and CDR2 SVGAGI (reference sequence). CDR3 region: CASTLDRGMNTEAFF. In DNA form, the CDR3 reads TGTGCCAGCACCCTTGATAGGGGCATGAACACTGAAGCTTTCTTT.

The chain uses TRBV27 and TRBJ2-3, with D unclear. Germline CDR1 is MNHEY and CDR2 is SMNVEV (reference sequence). The V end was cut by 4 bases, the J end by 0 bases, with 11 bases between. The CDR3 spans 15 residues. CDR3 residues: CASSYYRTSTDTQYF. CDR3 sequence (DNA): TGTGCCAGCAGTTACTATCGCACTAGCACAGATACGCAGTATTTT.